Presented here are 7 T cell receptor beta chains from one specimen sequenced in a study of T cell responses to AZD1222 COVID-19 vaccine. Libraries were prepared by immunoSEQ multiplex PCR; TCRdb keeps only in-frame clonotypes and omits some of them. The sample contains over 150,000 clones, approximately 87% of which appear only once. Here the sequenced sample was peripheral blood, taken 28 days after the second AZD1222 dose. Every receptor here comes from an adult who received the AZD1222 COVID-19 vaccine.

This chain uses TRBV2 with TRBJ2-7, with no clear D. Looked up from germline, CDR1 is SNHLY and CDR2 is FYNNEI. The CDR3 loop spans 13 amino acids. Trimming shortened V by 4 bases and J by 0 bases, and 7 bases separated the two germline ends. CDR3 in DNA: TGTGCCAGCAGTGGTGAGATCTCCTACGAGCAGTACTTC. Its protein product is CASSGEISYEQYF. Filled out from reference TRBV2 and TRBJ2-7, the complete variable domain reads EPEVTQTPSHQVTQMGQEVILRCVPISNHLYFYWYRQILGQKVEFLVSFYNNEISEKSEIFDDQFSVERPDGSNFTLKIRSTKLEDSAMYFCASSGEISYEQYFGPGTRLTVT.

The chain joins TRBV19 to TRBJ2-1; D perhaps matches TRBD2 (5 bases). The germline gives CDR1 LNHDA, CDR2 SQIVND (reference sequence). The CDR3 runs to 13 residues. With 6 bases removed from V and 6 bases from J, the gap between germline ends came to 12 bases. The CDR3 sequence: CASRLDGGNEQFF. DNA of the CDR3: TGTGCCAGTAGACTGGACGGAGGCAATGAGCAGTTCTTC.

The gene calls are TRBV4-1 and TRBJ2-7; D not resolved. With 8 bases removed from V and 5 bases from J, the gap between germline ends came to 16 bases. Per germline, CDR1 MGHRA and CDR2 YSYEKL. The CDR3 spans 13 residues. The CDR3 DNA follows: TGCGCCAGCTCCCCTGCCCTTGGAAACGAGCAGTACTTC. Its translation is CASSPALGNEQYF.

This clone was counted a single time. The CDR3 DNA reads TGTGCCAGCAGCTTAGGGGCCATGAACACTGAAGCTTTCTTT. Its translation: CASSLGAMNTEAFF. This rearrangement joins TRBV5-5 to TRBJ1-1, with D perhaps TRBD1 (5 bases). The CDR3 consists of 14 residues. V was pared by 2 bases and J by 0 bases, with 8 bases between. Looked up from germline, CDR1 is SGHKS and CDR2 is YYEKEE (reference sequence).

This chain links TRBV6-6 with TRBJ2-7; D unclear. The V and J ends lost 8 bases and 0 bases respectively, with 5 bases between them. CDR3 length: 11 amino acids. Germline CDR1 reads MNHNY; CDR2 reads SVGAGI (reference sequence). CDR3 coding DNA: TGTGCCAGCTCTGACTCCTACGAGCAGTACTTC. Encoded protein: CASSDSYEQYF.

This chain links TRBV7-8 with TRBJ1-2, with D unclear. Germline V gene lookup returns CDR1 SGHVS and CDR2 FQNEAQ. With 5 bases removed from V and 4 bases from J, the gap between germline ends came to 11 bases. The CDR3 has 13 amino acids. This CDR3 reads CASSQTASYGYTF. DNA for the CDR3: TGTGCCAGCAGCCAGACCGCCTCCTATGGCTACACCTTC.

V gene TRBV6-5 combines with J gene TRBJ1-4, with 11 nucleotides matching TRBD1. The CDR3 is made up of 15 amino acids. The ends lost 2 bases at V and 5 bases at J; junction bases unmatched: 1. Germline loops: CDR1 MNHEY, CDR2 SVGAGI. The CDR3 DNA reads as TGTGCCAGCAGTTACAGGACAGGGGGCAATGAAAAACTGTTTTTT. Protein sequence: CASSYRTGGNEKLFF.